The clone carrying this T cell receptor beta chain occurred a few times. Its matching antigen is unknown. These data belong to a study of radiation and T cells in renal cell carcinoma. On the study more broadly: Nephrectomy followed 15 Gy stereotactic body radiation by 4 weeks.

Generated by immunoSEQ multiplex PCR, the TCRdb table keeps only in-frame clones and is missing some. The sample holds around 86,000 clones, 80% to 90% seen once. The CDR3 consists of 15 residues. Trimming took 4 bases from V and 3 from J, leaving 16 bases between them. The germline CDR1 and CDR2 sequences are SEHNR and FQNEAQ (reference sequence). The time point denotes: blood 2 weeks post-SBRT. Specified treatment: 15 Gy SBRT to primary tumor, nephrectomy 4 weeks later. After SBRT, blood was collected at 2 and 4 weeks, plus baseline. Whole-study findings and limits: Without pretreatment biopsies, baseline tumor clonotype presence was undetermined. From baseline, blood top tumor clonotypes peaked at 2 weeks post-radiation.

Sample: blood, taken from a patient whose treatment included radiotherapy and nephrectomy. The rearrangement joins TRBV7-9 to TRBJ2-7; D not resolved. The TCR comes from a woman between 45 and 60 years old with renal cell carcinoma. The CDR3 here is CASSSPGWLDYEQYF. CDR3 nucleotide sequence: TGTGCCAGCAGCTCCCCCGGGTGGCTTGACTACGAGCAGTACTTC.